This T cell receptor (beta chain) comes out of a study of cytomegalovirus exposure and HLA in healthy donors (dated by TCRdb to about 2017). A note on the overall study: According to an earlier analysis of a few hundred of the donors, some 180 million T cells yielded 90 million to 140 million unique TCR beta sequences and about 300 Gb of sequence data. A later genetic analysis took genome-wide SNP genotypes for 398 of the 666 donors and used that subset as a discovery cohort. An early release covering just under 650 HLA-typed donors comprised approximately 300 gigabases of sequencing data and around 80 million unique TCR sequences. The study was designed to test whether signatures of past pathogen exposure could be identified by cataloging public T cell receptors. In addition to the first cohort of 666 subjects, a separate validation cohort of over 90 different subjects was used. The later analysis used no new phenotypic data to find candidate immune exposures, relying instead on TCR beta sequences and their occurrence across donors. Both class I and class II loci were covered by HLA typing, at four-digit resolution. To decide whether each TCR beta V gene segment behaved as functional or pseudogenic, an earlier analysis of some 600 of the donors relied on high-throughput TCR beta sequencing. In a later analysis, previously published TCR beta repertoires from 666 donors were re-analyzed and high-resolution HLA genotyping was added so that TCR occurrence patterns could be studied. On average, 235,054 unique TCR beta nucleotide sequences were sequenced per donor among a few hundred genotyped donors of the cohort, with roughly 19% of those sequences being non-productive. Typing coverage varied by locus: roughly 629-640 donors for A, B, C, DRB1 and DQB1; under 550 for DQA1; approximately 610 for DPA1; 400 to 480 for DPB1. About five DR-DQ haplotypes were handled as single units for association and clustering, since linkage in the cohort was strong. The study profiled the T cell repertoires of under 850 subjects by immunosequencing and related them to cytomegalovirus serostatus. Donor age, sex, ethnicity and CMV serostatus were compiled together with the repertoire data. High-throughput TCR immunosequencing, statistical association of individual TCRs with disease status, and machine learning were combined to predict cytomegalovirus infection status. All discovery cohort repertoires had been generated using a single sequencing platform. Of the 350 to 450 genotyped donors, 75% to 85% were placed in the genetic ancestry cluster associated with self-reported Caucasian donors. Beyond this particular receptor, the publication reports: According to the authors, the approach could potentially be generalized to other disease states and immunological phenotypes. In both the original and validation cohorts, the classifier was reported to diagnose cytomegalovirus status with high specificity and sensitivity. An association between a missense DCLRE1C variant and V-gene and J-gene trimming of TCR beta chains was found in a later genetic analysis and replicated in an independent cohort. Linkage disequilibrium might explain the correlated functional status among segregating V segments, but an unknown experimental factor could not be ruled out. Only TCR beta chains were sequenced in this cohort, and the absence of alpha or paired-chain data limited detectable features. The 87-base-pair reads could not distinguish some IMGT-functional V segments, including TRBV6-2 and TRBV6-3, so those segments were excluded. The presence/absence analyses assumed that sequencing depth was roughly uniform across donors, and that assumption may not be true. The study listed 150 to 200 TCR beta chains as associated with cytomegalovirus. The sequencing pipeline was judged likely to have produced a cluster of highly shared sequence variants as a technical artifact. Compared with equally common non-associated chains, HLA-associated TCR beta chains in a later analysis were more clonally expanded and had lower generation probabilities. In an earlier analysis of more than 500 of the donors, most TCR beta V segments appeared in productive rearrangements about 87% or about 30% of the time, broadly matching IMGT annotations. Compared with the approximately 600-donor mean, donors in an Asian-associated ancestry cluster had fewer N-insertions in productive TCRs, according to a later genetic analysis. Most TCR sequences were observed very rarely across donors, whereas some public TCRs were present in many individuals. Specific HLA alleles were associated with 15,000 to 20,000 TCR beta sequences at a false discovery rate of 0.05 in a later analysis. A later analysis found that TCR association rates varied across HLA loci, with DRB1 alleles showing the most associated TCRs and HLA-C alleles the fewest. When HLA alleles, especially DR and DQ, strongly co-occurred, TCR associations were difficult to assign to individual alleles. Because counts were too low, about 15 rarely observed V segments, including chromosome 9 orphons, were left out of the earlier analysis of 587 of the donors. According to a later analysis, most CMV-associated TCR beta chains appeared to be HLA-restricted, and the HLA associations seemed to be driven largely by CMV exposure. A further reported finding was that TCR beta sequences accurately predicted the HLA-A and HLA-B alleles for most subjects in the first cohort. In vitro tests confirmed that a few of the cytomegalovirus-associated TCR beta chains recognize cytomegalovirus antigens. Because HLA typing was unavailable for some donors at each locus, only the typed subset was used in association tests. Immune exposure information for the cohort was limited to CMV serostatus. In a later analysis, several top co-occurrence clusters were reported to appear linked to parvovirus B19, influenza, CMV and Epstein-Barr virus.

The receptor library was made with the immunoSEQ multiplex PCR assay. For the multiplex PCR, a mixture combining 60 forward primers for TCR Vbeta segments and 13 reverse primers for TCR Jbeta segments was used. Amplification of the CDR3 region of rearranged TCR beta genes was performed with a multiplex PCR assay on genomic DNA. Amplified TCR beta libraries were sequenced as 87-base-pair reads on the Illumina HiSeq System. As for the original processing: In a later analysis, 70 million to 95 million unique TCR beta chains were counted across the approximately 620 repertoires, and around 11 million of these chains were shared by at least two donors. To remove PCR and sequencing errors, raw reads were error-corrected and collapsed into unique sequences using a nearest-neighbor algorithm that merged closely related sequences. V, D and J gene segments were assigned by aligning CDR3 sequences to IMGT reference sequences. Each retained sequence needed at least a six-nucleotide match to both a V gene segment and a J gene segment. A rearrangement was called productive if the CDR3 had no stop codons and remained in frame with V and J, and every other rearrangement was called non-productive. Following IMGT convention, CDR3 was defined as the stretch from the second conserved V-encoded cysteine to the conserved J-encoded phenylalanine. Sequences without an unambiguous match to a single V gene segment were excluded from the earlier analysis of about 600 of the donors. An earlier analysis of almost 600 of the donors classified V segments as functional when productive rearrangements were above 56.7% and as segregating when the standard deviation between donors was above 5%. A statistical classification framework was built for diagnosing cytomegalovirus status from the catalog of TCR beta chain sequences. In a later analysis, TCR nucleotide sequences were compared against IMGT/GENE-DB human TR gene sequences so that V and J genes could be assigned. The TCRdist pipeline was used in a later analysis to assign CDR3 sequences and most-parsimonious VDJ recombination scenarios. In a later analysis, each TCR beta chain was defined by its CDR3 amino acid sequence together with its V-gene family, and reads without a unique V-gene family were excluded. In a later analysis, 500 to 700 highly shared, low-generation-probability nucleotide sequences were removed to address suspected cross-contamination and a sequencing artifact. In a later analysis, a clonal expansion index for each public chain was calculated from normalized within-repertoire ranks of inferred template counts. In a later analysis, generation probabilities were computed using a VDJ recombination model fitted to out-of-frame rearrangements, and the results were checked against IGoR. In a later analysis, TCR-TCR, TCR-HLA and TCR-CMV co-occurrence was scored with hypergeometric tests, and a repertoire-size bias correction was applied to TCR pairs. In a later analysis, false discovery rates were estimated by permuting HLA or CMV assignments 20 times. A later analysis grouped co-occurring TCRs with DBSCAN, adding TCRdist sequence similarity when clustering within HLA-allele-positive subsets. Repertoires with fewer than 30,000 or more than 120,000 public chains, plus five repertoires with anomalous nucleotide sharing, were excluded from co-occurrence clustering. The immuneACCESS repertoire file appears here via TCRdb, limited to in-frame rearrangements. These files lack a portion of the clones; in checked studies, under half of the deficit traces to unresolved V genes, and the cause of the others is not known. V and J calls and clone size are copied from that table; D and trimming were computed from the DNA. The sample records about 130,000 clones, about 77% of which are singletons. The top ten constitute about 1.4% of the sample.

The cohort comprised approximately 700 healthy bone marrow donors. Cohort members were all nominally healthy when sampled, although unrecorded immune exposures were likely present. The donor was CMV seronegative and was included in the group of approximately 350 seronegative cohort members. A peripheral blood sample was provided by each donor, and peripheral blood mononuclear cells were used for TCR beta sequencing. Genomic DNA extraction from the blood cell samples was performed with the Qiagen DNeasy Blood Extraction Kit. Trimming removed 9 bases from V and 2 bases from J; the gene matches leave 6 bases unexplained. The germline V gene (reference sequence) gives CDR1 as SEHNR and CDR2 as FQNEAQ. CDR3 length: 13 amino acids, cysteine to phenylalanine. Only the CDR3 region is kept as DNA, spanning 39 bases read in frame from base 1. As for this clone: Which antigen it targets is not known. No base quality information exists; no much larger clone differs at one position.

Material: PBMCs. The clonotype originates from a woman aged 40-49 years in good health and CMV-seronegative. The receptor chain draws on TRBV7-9 and TRBJ1-2, with 7 bases aligning to TRBD1. At the DNA level, the sequence is TGTGCCAGTACAGGGGCATTAAACTATGGCTACACCTTC. It translates as CASTGALNYGYTF. Joined to the reference TRBV7-9 and TRBJ1-2 proteins, this CDR3 gives the full variable domain: DTGVSQNPRHKITKRGQNVTFRCDPISEHNRLYWYRQTLGQGPEFLTYFQNEAQLEKSRLLSDRFSAERPKGSFSTLEIQRTEQGDSAMYLCASTGALNYGYTFGSGTRLTVV.